This TCR beta chain was recovered during a study of shared clonotypes between healthy human individuals. At the level of the study: Donors had three CD4 naive, three CD4 memory, two CD8 naive and one CD8 memory plate apiece.

Trimming cost V 6 bases and J 10 bases; bases outside gene matches: 17. This CDR3 spans 15 amino acids. In germline, CDR1 is MDHEN, CDR2 SYDVKM. Findings of the study overall: Non-shared clonotypes were found to have lower generation probabilities than the clonotypes that were shared by all four of the sorted-subset donors.

Replicate PCRs from sorted subsets contained around 200 ng DNA, which is some 29,000 T cell genomes. Some clones are missing from TCRdb's copy, which holds only in-frame ones; the method was immunoSEQ multiplex PCR. This sample has 980,000 or so clones, with over 75% found just once. This clone appeared many times. The antigen remains unidentified. Input material: memory CD4+ T cells sorted from blood. Subset meaning: CD45RA-negative fraction. V and J are TRBV28 and TRBJ2-5; 7 bases are shared with TRBD1. This TCR derives from a man aged 18 to 29 in good health. In DNA, the CDR3 is TGTGCCAGCAGCACAGGGACAGCGCACCCTTGGAGCCAGTACTTC. It specifies CASSTGTAHPWSQYF.